The source of this T cell receptor gamma chain is a study of Vδ1+ human thymocytes. CDR3 length: 12 residues. CDR1 VENAVY and CDR2 YDSYNSRV come from the germline V gene. Trimming removed 2 bases from V and 10 bases from J; junction bases left unmatched: 8. After alphabeta T cell depletion, CD3+ Vdelta1+ Vdelta2- thymocytes were sorted. This clone has just a few counts. Antigen: not known. Different DNA sequences within this sample yield the same CDR3. Sequences come from RNA converted to cDNA by reverse transcription. The CDR3 regions were amplified by multiplex PCR from V-gene primers to a constant-region primer. TCRdb re-called the multiplex PCR reads with CATT. The repertoire holds tens of thousands of gamma-chain clones, with over 15% as singletons. General study points: Highly polyclonal TRG and TRD repertoires with Gaussian CDR3 length distributions appeared in thymus.

The chain joins TRGV8 to TRGJ1 or TRGJ2. This clonotype originated in a boy in the first two years of life who had congenital heart surgery. The sequenced sample was Vdelta1+ gamma-delta thymocytes from the thymus. Documented subset: FACS-sorted CD3+ TCRalphabeta- TCRVdelta1+ TCRVdelta2- thymocytes. The CDR3 DNA follows: TGTGCCACCTGGGATAAACAACTCAAGAAACTCTTT. It is translated as CATWDKQLKKLF.